These 13 T cell receptor beta chains originate from one sample sequenced in a study of a mutant IDH1 vaccine in newly diagnosed glioma. Time point reported: baseline, week 1 (first vaccination visit). Indicated treatment: pre-vaccination baseline after standard-of-care therapy. Data came from immunoSEQ multiplex PCR; TCRdb stores just in-frame clones and leaves some out. The table includes tens of thousands of clones, around four fifths detected once. The sequences come from PBMCs, collected from a glioma patient treated with radiotherapy, temozolomide or both. All receptors come from a woman in her 50s with glioma.

The V call is TRBV2, the J call TRBJ1-2, with a weak D call TRBD1 (5 bases). The CDR3 sequence is 15 residues long. V lost 6 bases to trimming and J lost 3 bases, with 17 bases between them. Germline loops: CDR1 SNHLY, CDR2 FYNNEI. The CDR3 bases are TGTGCCAGCAGCCTAAGACAGTCCTTGGACTATGGCTACACCTTC. Encoded protein: CASSLRQSLDYGYTF.

This chain joins TRBV6-4 and TRBJ2-5, with a possible D match to TRBD2 (5 bases). V shed 11 bases and J shed 5 bases, with 12 bases lying between them. CDR3 length equals 11 residues. CDR1 and CDR2 from the germline V gene are MRHNA and SNTAGT. CDR3 loop: CAGTRTETQYF. For the CDR3, the DNA is TGTGCCGGAACTAGGACGGAGACCCAGTACTTC.

The chain recombines TRBV28 with TRBJ2-1; 7 nucleotides match TRBD2. CDR3 length: 14 residues. Germline V CDR1 and CDR2: MDHEN, SYDVKM. Trimming cost V 5 bases and J 6 bases; bases outside gene matches: 7. CDR3 loop: CASSPPGGSNEQFF. The CDR3 DNA sequence: TGTGCCAGCAGTCCCCCCGGGGGGAGCAATGAGCAGTTCTTC.

V and J are TRBV19 and TRBJ2-3; 7 bases are a match to TRBD2. Unmatched junction bases numbered 9, after V lost 6 bases and J lost 3 bases. Germline values: CDR1 LNHDA, CDR2 SQIVND (reference sequence). The CDR3 spans 15 residues. The CDR3 coding sequence is TGTGCCAGTAGCCCCCCGGGGGGAGTTACAGATACGCAGTATTTT. Protein product: CASSPPGGVTDTQYF.

The chain uses TRBV5-1 and TRBJ2-5, with 7 nucleotides matching TRBD2. There are 15 residues in the CDR3. Germline V gene sequence: CDR1 SGHRS, CDR2 YFSETQ. Losses at the gene ends were 0 bases for V and 4 bases for J; bases not matched to a gene: 6. The CDR3 reads CASSLATSGVETQYF. CDR3 DNA sequence: TGCGCCAGCAGCTTGGCCACCAGCGGGGTAGAGACCCAGTACTTC. The full variable domain, in which reference TRBV5-1 and TRBJ2-5 provide the parts outside the CDR3, is KAGVTQTPRYLIKTRGQQVTLSCSPISGHRSVSWYQQTPGQGLQFLFEYFSETQRNKGNFPGRFSGRQFSNSRSEMNVSTLELGDSALYLCASSLATSGVETQYFGPGTRLLVL.

The V and J genes are TRBV7-3 and TRBJ2-7; possibly TRBD2 for D (6 bases). CDR3 length: 13 amino acids. The germline V and J ends were trimmed by 3 bases and 2 bases, with 8 bases remaining between them. Germline V lookup: CDR1 SGHTA, CDR2 FQGTGA. CDR3 nucleotides: TGTGCCAGCAGCTTCGGGACTGCCTACGAGCAGTACTTC. This gives the protein CASSFGTAYEQYF.

The rearrangement joins TRBV6-5 to TRBJ2-7, with D perhaps assigned TRBD1 or TRBD2 (5 bases each). Germline-derived CDR1 and CDR2 are MNHEY and SVGAGI. The CDR3 spans 14 residues. V lost 0 bases, J lost 4 bases, and 10 bases lay in between. The CDR3 loop reads CASSYSPGRYEQYF. The CDR3 nucleotides are TGTGCCAGCAGTTACTCGCCAGGGAGATACGAGCAGTACTTC.

The rearrangement joins TRBV6-5 to TRBJ1-1; D possibly corresponds to TRBD1 (5 bases). Germline CDR1 reads MNHEY; CDR2 reads SVGAGI. Trimming shortened V by 6 bases and J by 11 bases, and 16 bases separated the two germline ends. The CDR3 is 12 residues long. CDR3 nucleotides: TGTGCCAGCAGCCCCGGGGCGGTCGGCGCTTTCTTT. It is translated as CASSPGAVGAFF.

This clone was detected only once. The chain employs TRBV2 and TRBJ2-2; TRBD2 aligns across 7 bases. The trim removed 2 bases at V and 8 bases at J, leaving 11 bases unmatched. The CDR3 has 16 amino acids. Germline CDR1 is SNHLY and CDR2 is FYNNEI. Here the CDR3 DNA reads TGTGCCAGCAGTGAATCCCTAAGCGGGGTCATGGGGGAGCTGTTTTTT. This gives the protein CASSESLSGVMGELFF.

The chain carries TRBV5-6 and TRBJ1-2, with D possibly TRBD1 on 5 matching bases. With 4 bases removed from V and 2 bases from J, the gap between germline ends came to 15 bases. This CDR3 region has 15 residues. Germline V gene sequence: CDR1 SGHDT, CDR2 YYEEEE. CDR3 region: CASSRRGGSNYGYTF. In nucleotides, the CDR3 is TGTGCCAGCAGCCGGCGCGGGGGGTCGAACTATGGCTACACCTTC.

This clone was seen a handful of times. This chain uses TRBV7-3 with TRBJ2-3; D may correspond to TRBD1 or TRBD2 (5 bases each). Trimming took 2 bases from V and 5 from J, leaving 14 bases between them. The length of the CDR3 is 15 residues. Germline V gene data show CDR1 as SGHTA and CDR2 as FQGTGA. In nucleotides, the CDR3 is TGTGCCAGCAGCTTACTAGCAGGGTTGGGAGATACGCAGTATTTT. The encoded protein is CASSLLAGLGDTQYF.

V gene TRBV5-5 combines with J gene TRBJ1-1; no clear D. CDR3 length equals 14 residues. Germline loops: CDR1 SGHKS, CDR2 YYEKEE (reference sequence). V lost 4 bases and J lost 2, with 12 bases in between. CDR3 nucleotide sequence: TGTGCCAGCAGCCAGGACGGAGTAAACACTGAAGCTTTCTTT. Translation: CASSQDGVNTEAFF.

The rearrangement joins TRBV7-8 to TRBJ1-5; D remains unclear. The V gene's germline CDR1 is SGHVS and CDR2 FQNEAQ. This CDR3 is 15 amino acids long. Between the trimmed V and J ends, which lost 1 base and 0 bases, there was a span of 7 bases. As DNA, the CDR3 is TGTGCCAGCAGCTTAGAGGGTTATAGCAATCAGCCCCAGCATTTT. Amino acids: CASSLEGYSNQPQHF.